This passage covers 29 T cell receptor beta chains from one sample sequenced in a study of blood T cell repertoires in COVID-19. The assay was immunoSEQ multiplex PCR, and TCRdb's table has in-frame clones only and misses some. The data contain about 200,000 clones, roughly 80% of them seen just once; the ten biggest clones take up 7.8%. Sequenced input: peripheral blood. Receptor source: a woman older than 75 with COVID-19, enrolled during active disease.

The chain is built from TRBV15 and TRBJ2-5; D is possibly TRBD2 (5 bases). The germline V gene encodes CDR1 LNHNV and CDR2 YYDKDF (reference sequence). The germline V and J ends were trimmed by 0 bases and 5 bases, with 16 bases remaining between them. This CDR3 comprises 16 residues. The CDR3 region has the DNA TGTGCCACCAGCAGAGAGGTCGCGGACTCTTTGGAGACCCAGTACTTC. Protein product: CATSREVADSLETQYF.

V usage is TRBV14 and J usage is TRBJ1-1; a possible D gene is TRBD1 (5 bases). Per germline, CDR1 SGHDN and CDR2 FVKESK. The CDR3 has 15 residues. The V end was cut by 2 bases, the J end by 4 bases, with 14 bases between. The CDR3 loop reads CASSQSPPRGTEAFF. The CDR3 DNA is TGTGCCAGCAGCCAAAGTCCCCCAAGGGGCACTGAAGCTTTCTTT.

This chain connects TRBV5-4 to TRBJ2-3; the D is unclear. The germline V and J ends were trimmed by 3 bases and 1 base, with 6 bases remaining between them. CDR3 length: 13 residues. The V gene's germline CDR1 is SGHNT and CDR2 YYREEE (reference sequence). CDR3 in amino acids: CASSYRGTDTQYF. The CDR3 nucleotides are TGTGCCAGCAGCTATCGGGGCACAGATACGCAGTATTTT.

This chain joins TRBV6-5 and TRBJ2-3, with TRBD1 matching over 8 bases. The V and J ends lost 8 bases and 4 bases, in that order; junction bases with no gene match: 8. Germline loops: CDR1 MNHEY, CDR2 SVGAGI. The CDR3 contains 14 residues. CDR3 protein: CASARTGYSDTQYF. The CDR3 nucleotides are TGTGCCAGCGCCCGGACAGGGTATTCAGATACGCAGTATTTT.

The chain links TRBV28 to TRBJ2-7, with D possibly being TRBD1 (5 bases). Per the germline V gene, CDR1 is MDHEN and CDR2 is SYDVKM. CDR3 length: 17 amino acids. V was pared by 8 bases and J by 2 bases, with 25 bases between. The CDR3 region has the DNA TGTGCCAGCGACCGAGGAGCGAGAGACAGCACCACCTACGAGCAGTACTTC. It translates to CASDRGARDSTTYEQYF.

This sequence joins TRBV2 and TRBJ2-3; 7 bases are shared with TRBD2. The CDR3 length is 16 residues. J gave up 0 bases and V 3 bases, and 6 bases lay outside the gene matches. From germline, CDR1 is SNHLY and CDR2 FYNNEI. CDR3: CASSDGRAGSTDTQYF. CDR3 bases: TGTGCCAGCAGTGACGGTCGAGCGGGAAGCACAGATACGCAGTATTTT. Full variable domain (rest looked up from reference TRBV2 and TRBJ2-3): EPEVTQTPSHQVTQMGQEVILRCVPISNHLYFYWYRQILGQKVEFLVSFYNNEISEKSEIFDDQFSVERPDGSNFTLKIRSTKLEDSAMYFCASSDGRAGSTDTQYFGPGTRLTVL.

This clone was recorded once. Compared with germline, one end of the junction differs, possibly owing to a read error. This rearrangement joins TRBV9 to TRBJ2-3, with D possibly matching TRBD1 (6 bases). The CDR3 covers 14 residues. CDR1 is SGDLS, CDR2 YYNGEE, per germline. The CDR3 loop reads CASSALTGSDTQYF. CDR3 coding DNA: TGTGCCAGCAGCGCATTAACAGGGTCAGACACGCAGTATTTT.

This clone has just one count. V is TRBV5-1 and J is TRBJ1-2; a weak D match, TRBD1 (6 bases). The CDR3 sequence is 13 residues long. V dropped 0 bases and J dropped 7 bases, with 10 bases sitting between them. The germline V gene encodes CDR1 SGHRS and CDR2 YFSETQ. Here the CDR3 reads CASSLVGGGGYTF. In DNA, the CDR3 is TGCGCCAGCAGCTTGGTAGGGGGTGGTGGCTACACCTTC.

The rearrangement links TRBV5-1 to TRBJ2-5; 16 bases agree with TRBD2. The junction had 8 bases not matched to a gene; V was cut back by 3 bases and J by 6 bases. The germline V gene has CDR1 SGHRS and CDR2 YFSETQ. The CDR3 is made up of 17 amino acids. The CDR3 protein is CASSSPGLAGGRQTQYF. CDR3 in DNA: TGCGCCAGCAGCTCACCGGGACTAGCGGGGGGGCGTCAGACCCAGTACTTC.

The chain joins TRBV19 to TRBJ1-5; D gene unclear. Germline V gene lookup returns CDR1 LNHDA and CDR2 SQIVND (reference sequence). The CDR3 covers 15 residues. Trimming took 3 bases from V and 3 from J, leaving 12 bases between them. The CDR3 spells CASSIIRNANQPQHF. The CDR3 region has the DNA TGTGCCAGTAGTATTATCAGGAATGCCAATCAGCCCCAGCATTTT.

The chain is built from TRBV6-5 and TRBJ1-2, with D possibly matching TRBD1 (6 bases). The CDR3 extends over 14 amino acids. Looked up from germline, CDR1 is MNHEY and CDR2 is SVGAGI. V dropped 4 bases and J dropped 8 bases, with 17 bases sitting between them. In nucleotides, the CDR3 is TGTGCCAGCAGTTCGGCAGGGGATGCGGGCGGCTACACCTTC. This gives the protein CASSSAGDAGGYTF.

V usage is TRBV12-5 and J usage is TRBJ1-5; D might be TRBD1 (6 bases). Germline V CDR1 and CDR2: LGHNT, FRNRAP. V shed 2 bases and J shed 4 bases, with 12 bases lying between them. The CDR3 runs to 15 residues. CDR3 sequence reads: CASGLPPGENQPQHF. The CDR3 DNA reads TGTGCTAGTGGTTTGCCGCCAGGGGAGAATCAGCCCCAGCATTTT.

This clone came up once. This chain links TRBV6-5 with TRBJ2-7; 8 bases are shared with TRBD1. In germline, CDR1 is MNHEY, CDR2 SVGAGI. The V gene end was trimmed by 5 bases and the J gene end by 9 bases; junction bases not matched to a gene: 12. CDR3 length: 14 amino acids. CDR3 residues: CASSLSDRVSAQYF. The CDR3 nucleotides read TGTGCCAGCAGTCTCTCGGACAGGGTCTCTGCGCAGTACTTC.

The V call is TRBV5-1, the J call TRBJ2-3; D call uncertain. CDR1 is SGHRS and CDR2 is YFSETQ in the germline V gene. V lost 3 bases, J lost 14 bases, and 19 bases lay in between. The CDR3 extends over 13 amino acids. Here the CDR3 DNA reads TGCGCCAGCAGCTCCCCGCCAGCGAGCATTACGTATTTT. As protein: CASSSPPASITYF.

The chain employs TRBV5-3 and TRBJ1-2; D not certain. TRBV5-3 is given ORF status, its function remaining uncertain. Trimming removed 2 bases from V and 4 bases from J, with 12 bases in between. The CDR3 spans 14 residues. The DNA for the CDR3 is TGTGCCAGAAGCTTTTACCACAGAAGCTATGGCTACACCTTC. Translation gives CARSFYHRSYGYTF.

This clone has more than one count but fewer than ten. The rearrangement uses TRBV4-1 and TRBJ2-7, with unresolved D. Trimming took off 2 bases at V and 4 bases at J, with 9 bases between the two ends. This CDR3 spans 13 amino acids. Germline V gene lookup returns CDR1 MGHRA and CDR2 YSYEKL. The CDR3 DNA reads TGCGCCAGCAGCCAATACTCAGGTTACGAGCAGTACTTC. Residues: CASSQYSGYEQYF.

The genes are TRBV7-9 and TRBJ2-2, with D tentatively TRBD2 (5 bases). Germline loops: CDR1 SEHNR, CDR2 FQNEAQ (reference sequence). The CDR3 has 16 residues. Between the trimmed V and J ends, which lost 5 bases and 2 bases, there was a span of 15 bases. The CDR3 reads CASSRGRGGNTGELFF. CDR3 sequence (DNA): TGTGCCAGCAGCCGAGGTCGCGGAGGAAACACCGGGGAGCTGTTTTTT.

The chain joins TRBV28 to TRBJ1-6; no firm D call. CDR1 and CDR2 from the germline V gene are MDHEN and SYDVKM. V dropped 6 bases and J dropped 0 bases, with 15 bases sitting between them. The CDR3 totals 17 residues. Written as DNA, the CDR3 is TGTGCCAGCAGCTCCTCCTCAGTCAGCTCCTATAATTCACCCCTCCACTTT. Its protein product is CASSSSSVSSYNSPLHF.

The chain combines TRBV9 with TRBJ2-1; TRBD2 agrees at 9 bases. Germline trimming cut 1 base from V and 6 bases from J; bases unmatched to any gene: 2. Germline lookup yields CDR1 SGDLS and CDR2 YYNGEE. CDR3 length: 14 amino acids. CDR3 sequence (DNA): TGTGCCAGCAGCGTATTACTAGCGGGCAATGAGCAGTTCTTC. Its protein is CASSVLLAGNEQFF.

CDR3 coding DNA: TGTGCCAGCAGCCAAGATCCCCGTTTAGCGGGGTGGGTCGGGGAGCTGTTTTTT. Amino acid sequence: CASSQDPRLAGWVGELFF. The rearrangement links TRBV3-1 (or the pseudogene TRBV3-2) to TRBJ2-2; 8 bases match TRBD2. V shed 0 bases and J 7 bases; nucleotides not matched to a gene: 13. CDR3 length: 18 residues. CDR1 is LGHDT, CDR2 YNNKEL, per germline (reference sequence).

The rearrangement joins TRBV28 to TRBJ1-2; D perhaps matches TRBD1 (5 bases). This CDR3 contains 14 residues. V was shortened by 4 bases and J by 8 bases, with 17 bases between the two germline ends. Germline lookup yields CDR1 MDHEN and CDR2 SYDVKM. In DNA form, the CDR3 reads TGTGCCAGCAGTTCGGGCGGGGGTGCGGGGGGCTACACCTTC. This sequence encodes CASSSGGGAGGYTF.

This clone has only one observation. The chain employs TRBV19 and TRBJ2-1; a weak D match, TRBD1 (7 bases). Germline V gene data show CDR1 as LNHDA and CDR2 as SQIVND (reference sequence). V lost 10 bases and J 0 bases, leaving 16 bases between the germline ends. CDR3 length: 15 amino acids. CDR3 sequence (DNA): TGTGCCACCGCAGGGGGGTCAAGCTCCTACAATGAGCAGTTCTTC. Translation: CATAGGSSSYNEQFF.

The CDR3 region has the DNA TGTGCCAGCAGCCCGACAGGGAAAGGGAGTGGAAACACCATATATTTT. This sequence encodes CASSPTGKGSGNTIYF. V usage is TRBV5-4 and J usage is TRBJ1-3, with 7 bases lining up with TRBD1. The CDR3 consists of 16 residues. J lost 3 bases, V lost 4 bases, and 10 bases had no gene match. Germline V gene data show CDR1 as SGHNT and CDR2 as YYREEE (reference sequence).

The V call is TRBV28, the J call TRBJ1-2; 8 bases fit TRBD1. The germline CDR1 and CDR2 sequences are MDHEN and SYDVKM. After removal of 4 bases from V and 5 bases from J, the junction contained 6 bases not matched to a gene. The CDR3 length is 14 residues. In DNA, the CDR3 is TGTGCCAGCAGTTCTCACGGACAGGGATATGGCTACACCTTC. Amino acids: CASSSHGQGYGYTF.

The chain links TRBV6-5 to TRBJ2-7; the match to TRBD1 covers 7 bases. CDR3 length: 14 amino acids. Trimming took 5 bases from V and 2 from J; bases not matched to a gene: 6. CDR1 and CDR2 (germline): MNHEY, SVGAGI. The chain's CDR3 is CASSPRTGPYEQYF. CDR3 nucleotide sequence: TGTGCCAGCAGTCCGCGGACAGGACCCTACGAGCAGTACTTC.

V and J are TRBV28 and TRBJ2-7; D uncertain. The length of the CDR3 is 14 residues. Between the trimmed V and J ends, which lost 7 bases and 3 bases, there was a span of 16 bases. The germline CDR1 and CDR2 sequences are MDHEN and SYDVKM. CDR3 in amino acids: CASTPRLTVYEQYF. For the CDR3, the DNA is TGTGCCAGCACCCCTCGATTAACGGTCTACGAGCAGTACTTC.

This sequence joins TRBV27 and TRBJ2-7, with 7 bases fitting TRBD1. Germline V gene lookup returns CDR1 MNHEY and CDR2 SMNVEV (reference sequence). This CDR3 is 14 amino acids long. The junction had 6 bases not matched to a gene; V was cut back by 6 bases and J by 1 base. The CDR3: CASRRDSRSYEQYF. Written as DNA, the CDR3 is TGTGCCAGCAGACGGGACAGCAGATCCTACGAGCAGTACTTC.

CDR3 in DNA: TGTGCCAGCAGCCATAGCGGGAGTAGGTTCTTC. Encoded protein: CASSHSGSRFF. The chain couples TRBV3-1 (or the pseudogene TRBV3-2) to TRBJ2-1, with TRBD2 identical over 9 bases. This CDR3 comprises 11 residues. V trimming: 3 bases; J trimming: 15 bases; junction bases outside the gene matches: 3. CDR1 and CDR2 (germline): LGHDT, YNNKEL (reference sequence).

This clone has ten or more counts. The chain links TRBV19 to TRBJ1-1; D call uncertain. V lost 6 bases to trimming and J lost 4 bases, with 15 bases between them. This CDR3 is 14 amino acids long. Germline CDR1 reads LNHDA; CDR2 reads SQIVND (reference sequence). CDR3 sequence: CASSPGLGSTEAFF. The CDR3 DNA follows: TGTGCCAGTAGCCCCGGCCTCGGGAGCACTGAAGCTTTCTTT.